This T cell receptor (beta chain) was captured by sequencing in a study of T-cell memory formation after mild COVID-19. Study observations and caveats: The finding that pre-infection memory included some responding clones suggested that cross-reactive memory joined. Clones that shrank (day 15 to 85) were balanced CD4/CD8, whereas later expanders leaned CD4+.

This clonotype came up a few times. What it binds is unknown. CDR1 is LNHNV, CDR2 YYDKDF, per germline (reference sequence). With V trimmed by 5 bases and J by 5 bases, 6 bases remained unmatched. This CDR3 region has 15 residues. Researchers used 5'RACE with constant-segment primers to make TCR alpha and TCR beta cDNA libraries that carry sample barcodes and UMIs. TCRdb called the 5' RACE reads again in MiXCR, with one record for every CDR3 protein. The profile covers some 290,000 distinct CDR3 sequences, with 16% appearing a single time and 22% taken by the ten largest. Sequencing was done on a sample of PBMCs or a T cell subset sorted from them (not recorded which). V is TRBV15 and J is TRBJ2-5; 12 bases line up with TRBD1. The clonotype was recovered from a man aged 18 to 29 who had mild COVID-19 (a few samples of this study predate the infection). Cell type and time point are not known. The CDR3 protein is CATSRDRGLGETQYF. CDR3 in DNA: TGTGCCACCAGCCGGGACAGGGGGCTCGGGGAGACCCAGTACTTC.